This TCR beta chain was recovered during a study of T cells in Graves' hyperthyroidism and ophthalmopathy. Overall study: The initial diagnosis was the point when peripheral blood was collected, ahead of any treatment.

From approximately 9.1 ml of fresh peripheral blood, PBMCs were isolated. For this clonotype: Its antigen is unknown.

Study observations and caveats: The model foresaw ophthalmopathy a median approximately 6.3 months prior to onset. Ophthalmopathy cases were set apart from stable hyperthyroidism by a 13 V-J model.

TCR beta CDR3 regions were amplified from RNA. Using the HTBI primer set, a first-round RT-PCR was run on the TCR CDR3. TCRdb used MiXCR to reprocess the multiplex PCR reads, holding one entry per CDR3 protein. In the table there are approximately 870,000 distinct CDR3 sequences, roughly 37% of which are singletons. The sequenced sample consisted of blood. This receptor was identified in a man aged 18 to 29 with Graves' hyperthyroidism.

CDR3 nucleotide sequence: TGTGCCAGTAGTGCTGGACAGGGGGTAAGCAATCAGCCCCAGCATTTT. Its translation: CASSAGQGVSNQPQHF. V gene TRBV19 combines with J gene TRBJ1-5; TRBD1 matches at 10 bases. Trimming removed 5 bases from V and 1 base from J; junction bases left unmatched: 5. CDR3 length equals 16 residues. The germline V gene encodes CDR1 LNHDA and CDR2 SQIVND (reference sequence).